The rows below give T cell receptor beta chains drawn from one sample of a study of blood T cell repertoires in COVID-19. Data came from immunoSEQ multiplex PCR; TCRdb stores just in-frame clones and leaves some out. The sample includes around 150,000 clones, 80% to 90% seen only once; the top ten take about 3.9%. Sequencing used peripheral blood. The receptor set was obtained from a woman aged 55-69 years who had recovered from COVID-19. CDR3s include the opening cysteine and the closing phenylalanine or tryptophan. The order of the fields is D gene, clone size, J gene, V gene, CDR3 protein, CDR3 DNA. A D gene is named only where the DNA matches it firmly. Size values are once, few and many counts, or a class for expanded clones, and some rows have none.

TRBD1 - TRBJ2-1 TRBV5-1 CASSLAPPGQGYNEQFF TGCGCCAGCAGCTTGGCCCCTCCGGGACAGGGTTACAATGAGCAGTTCTTC
- - TRBJ1-2 TRBV7-9 CASIGGPPGYTF TGTGCCAGCATCGGAGGGCCGCCCGGCTACACCTTC
- once TRBJ1-5 TRBV28 CASSPFNADQPQHF TGTGCCAGCAGTCCGTTTAACGCGGATCAGCCCCAGCATTTT
TRBD1 - TRBJ2-2 TRBV4-2 CASSPFTRQGSNTGELFF TGTGCCAGCAGCCCCTTCACACGACAGGGGTCTAACACCGGGGAGCTGTTTTTT
TRBD1 - TRBJ1-4 TRBV30 CAWSVTLTGVEKLFF TGTGCCTGGAGTGTAACTCTGACAGGGGTGGAAAAACTGTTTTTT
- - TRBJ1-1 TRBV5-1 CASSVQGQNTEAFF TGCGCCAGCAGCGTGCAGGGGCAGAACACTGAAGCTTTCTTT
- - TRBJ2-2 TRBV11-2 CASSLDRASTGELFF TGTGCCAGCAGCTTAGACAGGGCCTCAACCGGGGAGCTGTTTTTT
TRBD2 - TRBJ2-1 TRBV3-1/TRBV3-2 CASSPPGTGGLNEQFF TGTGCCAGCAGCCCTCCCGGGACGGGGGGTCTGAATGAGCAGTTCTTC
- - TRBJ2-1 TRBV7-8 CASSLNPGEQFF TGTGCCAGCAGCCTCAATCCCGGTGAGCAGTTCTTC
- - TRBJ1-4 TRBV2 CASAGRGWEKLFF TGTGCCAGCGCGGGAAGGGGTTGGGAAAAACTGTTTTTT
- - TRBJ2-1 TRBV6-2/TRBV6-3 CASSRIRGSYNEQFF TGTGCCAGCAGTAGAATACGAGGCTCCTACAATGAGCAGTTCTTC
- - TRBJ2-3 TRBV5-1 CASSLAKAGHTDTQYF TGCGCCAGCAGCTTGGCCAAGGCGGGCCACACAGATACGCAGTATTTT
TRBD1 - TRBJ2-7 TRBV5-1 CASSLSQGDEQYF TGCGCCAGCAGCTTGTCCCAGGGGGACGAGCAGTACTTC
- - TRBJ2-5 TRBV29-1 CSVSTGIETQYF TGCAGCGTCAGTACAGGGATTGAGACCCAGTACTTC
TRBD2 - TRBJ2-1 TRBV23-1 CAPPGAQPKWERGNPEQFF TGCGCCCCCCCAGGTGCTCAACCTAAGTGGGAGCGGGGGAACCCTGAGCAGTTCTTC
- many TRBJ1-1 TRBV19 CASSIWAHRGEAFF TGTGCCAGTAGTATATGGGCCCACCGGGGTGAAGCTTTCTTT
TRBD1 - TRBJ1-2 TRBV19 CASSPWTGGAHGYTF TGTGCCAGTAGTCCGTGGACAGGGGGCGCCCATGGCTACACCTTC
- - TRBJ1-2 TRBV4-1 CASSQERVGGYTF TGCGCCAGCAGCCAAGAGAGGGTAGGCGGCTACACCTTC
- - TRBJ2-1 TRBV12-5 CASGLAAGEQFF TGTGCTAGTGGTTTAGCGGCAGGCGAGCAGTTCTTC
- - TRBJ2-1 TRBV9 CASSVLGGGSYNEQFF TGTGCCAGCAGCGTATTGGGAGGAGGCTCCTACAATGAGCAGTTCTTC
TRBD2 once TRBJ2-3 TRBV5-1 CASSLALRVGAGVQGTQYF TGCGCCAGCAGCTTGGCCTTGAGAGTGGGAGCGGGGGTCCAGGGTACGCAGTATTTT
- few TRBJ2-5 TRBV6-5 CASRSTDQETQYF TGTGCCAGCAGGTCTACAGACCAAGAGACCCAGTACTTC
TRBD1 - TRBJ1-4 TRBV27 CASSSTGEYEKLFF TGTGCCAGCAGCTCGACAGGGGAGTATGAAAAACTGTTTTTT
TRBD2 - TRBJ2-5 TRBV7-9 CASSFSGGEETQYF TGTGCCAGCAGCTTTAGCGGGGGGGAAGAGACCCAGTACTTC
- - TRBJ2-3 TRBV6-2/TRBV6-3 CASSLREPPSRGQYF TGTGCCAGCAGCCTCCGGGAACCCCCCTCCCGTGGGCAGTATTTT
- - TRBJ2-1 TRBV7-3 CASSLNSGGSQFF TGTGCCAGCAGCTTAAATTCTGGGGGGTCGCAGTTCTTC
- - TRBJ1-1 TRBV28 CASSLSGVTEAFF TGTGCCAGCAGTTTATCGGGGGTCACTGAAGCTTTCTTT
TRBD2 - TRBJ2-3 TRBV24-1 CATSEPSGSRGTDTQYF TGTGCCACCAGTGAGCCTAGCGGGAGCAGGGGCACAGATACGCAGTATTTT
TRBD2 - TRBJ2-7 TRBV20-1 CSASETSGGLTYEQYF TGCAGTGCTAGTGAGACTAGCGGGGGGCTAACCTACGAGCAGTACTTC
- - TRBJ1-6 TRBV5-1 CASSSGGGAFSPLHF TGCGCCAGCAGCTCTGGAGGGGGGGCTTTTTCACCCCTCCACTTT
- - TRBJ2-1 TRBV21-1 CASSKTSGAPNNEQFF TGTGCCAGCAGCAAAACTAGCGGGGCCCCCAACAATGAGCAGTTCTTC
TRBD1 - TRBJ2-7 TRBV6-2/TRBV6-3 CASSHQDRLLTYEQYF TGTGCCAGCAGTCACCAGGACAGGCTCTTAACCTACGAGCAGTACTTC
TRBD1 few TRBJ1-3 TRBV6-1 CASSEALQGISGNTIYF TGTGCCAGCAGTGAAGCCCTACAGGGGATATCTGGAAACACCATATATTTT
TRBD1 - TRBJ2-4 TRBV16 CASTTDRGENIQYF TGTGCCAGCACGACGGACAGGGGGGAAAACATTCAGTACTTC
TRBD1 - TRBJ1-1 TRBV18 CASSQGTGGNTEAFF TGTGCCAGCTCACAGGGGACAGGGGGTAACACTGAAGCTTTCTTT
- - TRBJ1-2 TRBV28 CASSLDTKANYGYTF TGTGCCAGCAGTTTGGACACCAAAGCTAACTATGGCTACACCTTC
- - TRBJ2-1 TRBV27 CASSLVGQSIRFF TGTGCCAGCAGTTTAGTTGGACAGTCCATCCGGTTCTTC
TRBD1 - TRBJ1-1 TRBV6-1 CASSEEQGDAFF TGTGCCAGCAGTGAAGAGCAGGGGGATGCTTTCTTT
TRBD1 - TRBJ1-6 TRBV2 CASSPRTGDSPLHF TGTGCCAGCAGTCCAAGGACAGGGGATTCACCCCTCCACTTT
- - TRBJ1-6 TRBV2 CASSTGTPNSPLHF TGTGCCAGCAGTACCGGGACACCCAATTCACCCCTCCACTTT
TRBD1 - TRBJ2-7 TRBV28 CASSLQGGVSREQYF TGTGCCAGCAGTCTACAGGGGGGAGTTTCTCGCGAGCAGTACTTC
- - TRBJ2-5 TRBV29-1 CSVGLLQETQYF TGCAGCGTTGGACTACTACAAGAGACCCAGTACTTC
TRBD2 - TRBJ2-2 TRBV2 CASSPGTRSTGELFF TGTGCCAGCAGTCCCGGGACTAGAAGCACCGGGGAGCTGTTTTTT